This T cell receptor beta chain was captured in a study of beta chain features in type 1 diabetes. Study-wide results and limits: Moderately but significantly shorter TCRB CDR3s were found in Type 1 diabetes patients in all four CD4+ subsets.

The germline CDR1 and CDR2 sequences are SGHTA and FQGNSA. The CDR3 loop spans 15 amino acids. TCRB transcripts that were expressed got sequenced, as all of the isolated RNA had been reverse transcribed. Generated by immunoSEQ multiplex PCR, the TCRdb table keeps only in-frame clones and is missing some. Of some 640,000 clones listed, over 12% are singletons. This clone has more than one count but fewer than ten. Its antigen is not identified. The chain has TRBV7-2 and TRBJ2-5; tentative D call: TRBD1 (6 bases). The DNA matches TRBJ2-7 better at its end, which makes the J call doubtful. The receptor comes from a young man with type 1 diabetes. Sequenced input: naive CD4+ T cells from blood. The CDR3, as DNA: TGTGCCAGCAGCCCGCGGACAGAGTATTCCTACGAGCAGTACTTC. Its translation: CASSPRTEYSYEQYF.